The clone carrying this T cell receptor (beta chain) was picked up many times. What it binds is not known. These data are taken from a study of molecular identifiers for immune sequencing clone quantification. For the study at large: Naive CD8 RNA (about 19,000 or 110,000 cells) was divided into five aliquots, with four sequenced. Study-wide findings and caveats: Jurkat TCR RNA spiked in from one cell reportedly remained identifiable amid roughly 910,000 naive cells.

V lost 0 bases to trimming and J lost 3 bases, with 16 bases between them. The germline V gene encodes CDR1 LGHNA and CDR2 YSLEER. This CDR3 region has 17 residues. TCRdb analysed the PCR reads with MiXCR anew, one entry per CDR3 protein. This table has approximately 97,000 distinct CDR3 sequences, 20% to 25% appearing once. Input for naive CD8 libraries was about 18,000 to 1,000,000 sorted cells; the RNA fraction used was 10%, 30% or 50%. Material: naive CD8+ T cells from blood, with Jurkat cell RNA spiked in. The subset was: FACS-sorted CD8+CD4-CCR7+CD45RA+ naive T cells. The chain couples TRBV4-3 to TRBJ2-3; D may be TRBD1 or TRBD2 (5 bases each). The source of this sequence is a human donor in good health. Some libraries in this study had Jurkat cell RNA spiked in. In DNA form, the CDR3 reads TGCGCCAGCAGCCAAGATAGAGGGGTGGGTGTTACAGATACGCAGTATTTT. Its translation is CASSQDRGVGVTDTQYF.